One sample yielded the 8 T cell receptor beta chains listed below, sequenced in a study of cytomegalovirus exposure and HLA in healthy donors. Data came from immunoSEQ multiplex PCR; TCRdb stores just in-frame clones and leaves some out. The sample shows under 250,000 clones, around 86% of them seen only once. The sequencing sample was made of PBMCs. The receptors originated from a woman aged 18-29 years in good health and CMV-seropositive.

This sequence joins TRBV15 and TRBJ2-3, with 9 nucleotides matching TRBD2. CDR1 LNHNV and CDR2 YYDKDF come from the germline V gene (reference sequence). This CDR3 is built from 15 residues. V dropped 1 base and J dropped 3; count of bases not matched to a gene: 2. This CDR3 reads CATSRGGLATDTQYF. In nucleotides, the CDR3 is TGTGCCACCAGCAGAGGGGGACTAGCAACAGATACGCAGTATTTT.

This sequence joins TRBV29-1 and TRBJ2-7, with D perhaps matching TRBD2 (6 bases). The CDR3 consists of 11 residues. V was pared by 6 bases and J by 2 bases, with 8 bases between. Germline loops: CDR1 SQVTM, CDR2 ANQGSEA. CDR3 bases: TGCAGCGTCGGGGGAACCTACGAGCAGTACTTC. It encodes CSVGGTYEQYF.

V is TRBV18 and J is TRBJ2-7; D gene unclear. Germline V gives CDR1 KGHSH, CDR2 LQKENI. The CDR3 extends over 16 amino acids. Trimming removed 3 bases at V and 0 bases at J, with 15 bases between. Here the CDR3 DNA reads TGTGCCAGCTCACCCCCCCCTTTTGCGTACTCCTACGAGCAGTACTTC. Protein product: CASSPPPFAYSYEQYF.

V usage is TRBV27 and J usage is TRBJ2-7, with TRBD2 matching over 7 bases. Germline-derived CDR1 and CDR2 are MNHEY and SMNVEV (reference sequence). The ends lost 11 bases at V and 5 bases at J; junction bases unmatched: 18. The CDR3 consists of 15 residues. This CDR3 reads CALLSSGTTPHEQYF. CDR3 sequence (DNA): TGTGCCCTACTTAGTTCCGGGACTACCCCTCACGAGCAGTACTTC.

The chain couples TRBV27 to TRBJ2-1; 9 positions agree with TRBD2. With V trimmed by 7 bases and J by 5 bases, 15 bases remained unmatched. This CDR3 has 17 residues. CDR1 and CDR2 from the germline V gene are MNHEY and SMNVEV (reference sequence). CDR3 in amino acids: CASIWRVSGRADNEQFF. The CDR3 nucleotides read TGTGCCAGCATCTGGAGGGTTAGCGGGAGAGCCGACAATGAGCAGTTCTTC.

The genes are TRBV23-1 and TRBJ2-3; 12 positions agree with TRBD2. TRBV23-1 is an ORF, and what it does is uncertain. This CDR3 is 18 amino acids long. Trimming removed 2 bases from V and 2 bases from J; junction bases left unmatched: 8. Here the CDR3 DNA reads TGCGCCAGCAGTCAAATTGCTAGCGGGAGGGGGCACACAGATACGCAGTATTTT. It specifies CASSQIASGRGHTDTQYF.

The rearrangement links TRBV5-1 to TRBJ2-1, with 10 nucleotides matching TRBD2. CDR1 and CDR2 from the germline V gene are SGHRS and YFSETQ. V lost 4 bases to trimming and J lost 2 bases; unmatched junction nucleotides: 3. The CDR3 has 15 residues. The CDR3 loop reads CASSHGLAAYNEQFF. Here the CDR3 DNA reads TGCGCCAGCAGCCATGGACTAGCGGCCTACAATGAGCAGTTCTTC.

The V and J genes are TRBV5-6 and TRBJ1-5; the match to TRBD1 covers 8 bases. The germline gives CDR1 SGHDT, CDR2 YYEEEE. Germline trimming cut 4 bases from V and 11 bases from J; bases unmatched to any gene: 17. This CDR3 comprises 16 residues. The CDR3 spells CASSLMTGVSIGAQHF. The DNA of the CDR3 is TGTGCCAGCAGCCTGATGACAGGGGTAAGCATTGGAGCCCAGCATTTT.